One sample yielded the 30 T cell receptor beta chains listed below, sequenced in a study of control samples from healthy donors and cancer patients. Sequencing was performed with immunoSEQ multiplex PCR; in TCRdb, only in-frame clones are kept and a portion is missing. The data contain 180,000 or so clones, about nine tenths of them seen just once; the ten biggest clones take up approximately 1.4%. Sequencing input: blood. These receptors all stem from a woman aged 25 to 39 in good health.

The chain employs TRBV5-1 and TRBJ2-1; D may be TRBD2 (5 bases). This CDR3 has 13 residues. Germline CDR1 reads SGHRS; CDR2 reads YFSETQ. The V end lost 0 bases, the J end lost 10 bases, and 11 bases lay between the germline ends. CDR3 sequence reads: CASSLARASEQFF. The CDR3 DNA reads as TGCGCCAGCAGCTTGGCCCGAGCTAGCGAGCAGTTCTTC.

CDR3 sequence (DNA): TGTGCCAGCAGCGGAGGACAGGGCAGAGAGACCCAGTACTTC. It is translated as CASSGGQGRETQYF. The chain joins TRBV7-6 to TRBJ2-5; 8 positions agree with TRBD1. CDR3 size: 14 residues. The trim removed 5 bases at V and 4 bases at J, leaving 6 bases unmatched. Germline values: CDR1 SGHVS, CDR2 FNYEAQ. Filled out from reference TRBV7-6 and TRBJ2-5, the complete variable domain reads GAGVSQSPRYKVTKRGQDVALRCDPISGHVSLYWYRQALGQGPEFLTYFNYEAQQDKSGLPNDRFSAERPEGSISTLTIQRTEQRDSAMYRCASSGGQGRETQYFGPGTRLLVL.

The genes are TRBV11-3 and TRBJ1-1; TRBD1 matches at 7 bases. J was trimmed by 0 bases and V by 3 bases; bases with no gene match: 4. The germline CDR1 and CDR2 sequences are SGHNT and YENEEA. The CDR3 has 15 residues. The CDR3 DNA is TGTGCCAGCAGCTTTAGACAGGGAATGAACACTGAAGCTTTCTTT. Translation: CASSFRQGMNTEAFF.

The chain recombines TRBV6-5 with TRBJ1-1; no definite D call. The CDR3 extends over 15 amino acids. V lost 0 bases to trimming and J lost 0 bases, with 8 bases between them. CDR1 is MNHEY, CDR2 SVGAGI, per germline. CDR3 sequence: CASSYSGMVNTEAFF. CDR3 nucleotide sequence: TGTGCCAGCAGTTACTCAGGGATGGTGAACACTGAAGCTTTCTTT.

CDR3 region: CASSWTAFSGNTIYF. CDR3 coding DNA: TGTGCCAGCAGCTGGACGGCCTTCTCTGGAAACACCATATATTTT. This rearrangement joins TRBV7-8 to TRBJ1-3; D unclear. The CDR3 extends over 15 amino acids. Deletions cut 4 bases from V and 0 bases from J, with 10 bases between. CDR1 is SGHVS and CDR2 is FQNEAQ in the germline V gene.

The chain carries TRBV5-1 and TRBJ2-1; D remains unclear. V was trimmed by 4 bases and J by 4 bases, leaving 9 bases between them. CDR1 is SGHRS, CDR2 YFSETQ, per germline. This CDR3 has 13 residues. The CDR3 DNA reads TGCGCCAGCAGCGGTGACCTATACAATGAGCAGTTCTTC. Translation gives CASSGDLYNEQFF.

The chain carries TRBV7-9 and TRBJ2-3; tentative D call: TRBD2 (5 bases). Trimming left V 5 bases short and J 2 bases short, with 17 bases between. CDR1 is SEHNR and CDR2 is FQNEAQ in the germline V gene (reference sequence). This CDR3 comprises 16 residues. The CDR3 loop reads CASSLYGEAPTDTQYF. The DNA of the CDR3 is TGTGCCAGCAGCCTATACGGGGAAGCACCCACAGATACGCAGTATTTT.

The gene calls are TRBV12-5 and TRBJ2-1; D perhaps matches TRBD1 (6 bases). The CDR3 contains 14 residues. V lost 6 bases to trimming and J lost 0 bases, with 9 bases between them. Germline V gene data show CDR1 as LGHNT and CDR2 as FRNRAP. For the CDR3, the DNA is TGTGCTAGTGGACGAGGGGGCTCCTACAATGAGCAGTTCTTC. Encoded protein: CASGRGGSYNEQFF.

This chain links TRBV6-4 with TRBJ2-3, with D perhaps matching TRBD1 (5 bases). CDR1 MRHNA and CDR2 SNTAGT come from the germline V gene. V lost 3 bases and J lost 5, with 9 bases in between. The CDR3 has 13 amino acids. The CDR3 DNA follows: TGTGCCAGCAGTGAATCAGGGCTAGATACGCAGTATTTT. Translating it yields CASSESGLDTQYF.

This clone appeared once. The J gene is TRBJ2-7, the V gene TRBV20-1, with D tentatively TRBD1 (7 bases). This CDR3 has 14 residues. In germline, CDR1 is DFQATT, CDR2 SNEGSKA (reference sequence). V was clipped by 3 bases and J by 0 bases, with 12 bases between them. The CDR3 bases are TGCAGTGCTAGTGCGGGACAGAACTCCTACGAGCAGTACTTC. Translating gives CSASAGQNSYEQYF.

This clone was counted only a few times. The chain recombines TRBV6-5 with TRBJ2-2; 13 bases are shared with TRBD2. The CDR3 length is 15 residues. J gave up 7 bases and V 2 bases, and 1 base lay outside the gene matches. The germline gives CDR1 MNHEY, CDR2 SVGAGI. CDR3 coding DNA: TGTGCCAGCAGTTACGGACTAGCGGGAGTCGGGGAGCTGTTTTTT. This gives the protein CASSYGLAGVGELFF.

V and J are TRBV11-3 and TRBJ2-7, with D perhaps TRBD2 (6 bases). Germline CDR1 SGHNT, CDR2 YENEEA. Trimming took off 5 bases at V and 2 bases at J, with 13 bases between the two ends. The CDR3 contains 14 residues. The CDR3 nucleotides read TGTGCCAGCAGCCTACATGCGGGGCCCTACGAGCAGTACTTC. Amino acid sequence: CASSLHAGPYEQYF.

The chain uses TRBV5-8 and TRBJ1-5; D may be TRBD1 (5 bases). Looked up from germline, CDR1 is SGHTS and CDR2 is YDEGEE. CDR3 size: 15 residues. The V gene lost 0 bases and the J gene lost 2 bases, with 9 bases spanning the gap. The CDR3 region is CASSLGGAGNQPQHF. The CDR3 DNA is TGTGCCAGCAGCTTGGGGGGCGCGGGCAATCAGCCCCAGCATTTT.

This chain uses TRBV18 with TRBJ1-1; no firm D call. V shed 4 bases and J shed 0 bases, with 3 bases lying between them. Germline lookup yields CDR1 KGHSH and CDR2 LQKENI. The CDR3 is made up of 12 amino acids. CDR3 bases: TGTGCCAGCTCACTGATGAACACTGAAGCTTTCTTT. Translated: CASSLMNTEAFF.

The genes are TRBV21-1 and TRBJ1-5. TRBV21-1 is a documented pseudogene. CDR3 size: 16 residues. The CDR3, as DNA: TGTGCCAGCAGCACAAGGGTACAAGATAGCAATCAGCCCCAGCATTTT. Amino acid sequence: CASSTRVQDSNQPQHF.

The chain uses TRBV4-1 and TRBJ1-6; the match to TRBD1 covers 10 bases. Germline CDR1 reads MGHRA; CDR2 reads YSYEKL. V lost 3 bases to trimming and J lost 9 bases; unmatched junction nucleotides: 5. The CDR3 covers 15 residues. The CDR3 DNA follows: TGCGCCAGCAGCCAGGGGACAGGGGTAAGTTCACCCCTCCACTTT. Amino acids: CASSQGTGVSSPLHF.

The genes are TRBV2 and TRBJ2-3; the match to TRBD1 covers 7 bases. The CDR3 loop spans 15 amino acids. Germline CDR1 is SNHLY and CDR2 is FYNNEI. The ends lost 4 bases at V and 0 bases at J; junction bases unmatched: 4. DNA for the CDR3: TGTGCCAGCAGTGGGACAGGTTCTAGCACAGATACGCAGTATTTT. It yields the protein CASSGTGSSTDTQYF.

The chain recombines TRBV29-1 with TRBJ2-7; the match to TRBD1 covers 9 bases. This CDR3 has 12 amino acids. Germline loops: CDR1 SQVTM, CDR2 ANQGSEA. J was trimmed by 3 bases and V by 6 bases; bases with no gene match: 3. The CDR3 DNA is TGCAGCGTGGGACAGGGTGTCTACGAGCAGTACTTC. It encodes CSVGQGVYEQYF.

The chain combines TRBV4-1 with TRBJ2-5, with TRBD2 matching over 12 bases. The CDR3 consists of 15 residues. J was trimmed by 5 bases and V by 4 bases; bases with no gene match: 5. CDR1 and CDR2 from the germline V gene are MGHRA and YSYEKL. CDR3 amino acids: CASSRLAGERETQYF. The CDR3 DNA sequence: TGCGCCAGCAGCCGACTAGCGGGGGAAAGGGAGACCCAGTACTTC.

The V gene is TRBV5-5, the J gene TRBJ2-2, with 9 bases identical to TRBD2. V shed 4 bases, J shed 5 bases, and the junction held 6 bases outside the gene matches. The germline V gene encodes CDR1 SGHKS and CDR2 YYEKEE (reference sequence). CDR3 length: 15 residues. Here the CDR3 DNA reads TGTGCCAGCAGCAACGGACTAGCGTATACCGGGGAGCTGTTTTTT. Translation gives CASSNGLAYTGELFF.

V gene TRBV7-2 combines with J gene TRBJ2-3, with TRBD2 matching over 9 bases. The CDR3 is 15 amino acids. After removal of 4 bases from V and 1 base from J, the junction contained 3 bases not matched to a gene. From germline, CDR1 is SGHTA and CDR2 FQGNSA. DNA of the CDR3: TGTGCCAGCAGCTCGCGGACTAGCGGCACAGATACGCAGTATTTT. The encoded protein is CASSSRTSGTDTQYF.

The chain is built from TRBV27 and TRBJ1-4, with 9 bases aligning to TRBD1. The trim removed 5 bases at V and 8 bases at J, leaving 15 bases unmatched. Per the germline V gene, CDR1 is MNHEY and CDR2 is SMNVEV (reference sequence). The CDR3 totals 17 residues. The CDR3 sequence: CASSTGTGSMGEEKLFF. CDR3 sequence (DNA): TGTGCCAGCAGTACCGGGACAGGGAGTATGGGAGAGGAAAAACTGTTTTTT. The whole variable domain, remainder taken from reference TRBV27 and TRBJ1-4, is EAQVTQNPRYLITVTGKKLTVTCSQNMNHEYMSWYRQDPGLGLRQIYYSMNVEVTDKGDVPEGYKVSRKEKRNFPLILESPSPNQTSLYFCASSTGTGSMGEEKLFFGSGTQLSVL.

CDR3 DNA sequence: TGTGCCAGCAGCCGGGACTATATATACGAGCAGTACTTC. Protein sequence: CASSRDYIYEQYF. The chain employs TRBV7-2 and TRBJ2-7; 7 nucleotides agree with TRBD2. Looked up from germline, CDR1 is SGHTA and CDR2 is FQGNSA. The CDR3 covers 13 residues. The ends lost 5 bases at V and 4 bases at J; junction bases unmatched: 5. Supplemented by reference TRBV7-2 and TRBJ2-7, the full variable domain reads GAGVSQSPSNKVTEKGKDVELRCDPISGHTALYWYRQSLGQGLEFLIYFQGNSAPDKSGLPSDRFSAERTGGSVSTLTIQRTQQEDSAVYLCASSRDYIYEQYFGPGTRLTVT.

The chain has TRBV6-1 and TRBJ1-2; the match to TRBD1 covers 7 bases. The length of the CDR3 is 15 residues. Germline CDR1 MNHNS, CDR2 SASEGT. J was trimmed by 4 bases and V by 1 base; bases with no gene match: 6. CDR3 protein: CASSEGTGTPYGYTF. CDR3 in DNA: TGTGCCAGCAGTGAAGGGACAGGTACCCCCTATGGCTACACCTTC.

This CDR3 is CASSLSTGNTEAFF. In DNA form, the CDR3 reads TGTGCCAGCAGCCTCTCCACAGGGAACACTGAAGCTTTCTTT. The J gene is TRBJ1-1, the V gene TRBV9, with a weak D call TRBD1 (5 bases). Germline V lookup: CDR1 SGDLS, CDR2 YYNGEE. CDR3 size: 14 residues. Trimming left V 4 bases short and J 1 base short, with 11 bases between. Together with reference TRBV9 and TRBJ1-1, the CDR3 gives the full variable domain: DSGVTQTPKHLITATGQRVTLRCSPRSGDLSVYWYQQSLDQGLQFLIQYYNGEERAKGNILERFSAQQFPDLHSELNLSSLELGDSALYFCASSLSTGNTEAFFGQGTRLTVV.

V usage is TRBV18 and J usage is TRBJ1-2, with TRBD1 matching over 12 bases. The CDR3 extends over 14 amino acids. Germline assignment: CDR1 KGHSH and CDR2 LQKENI. V trimming: 4 bases; J trimming: 8 bases; junction bases outside the gene matches: 5. In DNA, the CDR3 is TGTGCCAGCTCACAGGGACAGGGGGCAGCGGGCTACACCTTC. It specifies CASSQGQGAAGYTF.

The chain is built from TRBV5-1 and TRBJ1-4; D is uncertain. This CDR3 has 15 residues. The V gene's germline CDR1 is SGHRS and CDR2 YFSETQ. Trimming removed 2 bases at V and 0 bases at J, with 8 bases between. CDR3 sequence: CASSLSPATNEKLFF. CDR3 nucleotide sequence: TGCGCCAGCAGCTTATCACCAGCAACTAATGAAAAACTGTTTTTT.

CDR3 amino acids: CASSKDVGLASETQYF. The DNA for the CDR3 is TGTGCCAGCAGCAAAGACGTGGGACTAGCTTCAGAGACCCAGTACTTC. This rearrangement joins TRBV21-1 to TRBJ2-5; TRBD2 is taken as the D call from the table, unchecked against the DNA. TRBV21-1 is marked as a pseudogene. The CDR3 has 16 amino acids.

Only a few counts were recorded for this clone. V is TRBV27 and J is TRBJ1-2; tentatively, D is TRBD1 (5 bases). V was pared by 3 bases and J by 1 base, with 9 bases between. Germline assignment: CDR1 MNHEY and CDR2 SMNVEV (reference sequence). This CDR3 is 14 amino acids long. The CDR3 loop is CASSFLGDNYGYTF. CDR3 DNA sequence: TGTGCCAGCAGTTTTTTGGGGGATAACTATGGCTACACCTTC.

This clone has just a few counts. The rearrangement joins TRBV5-1 to TRBJ2-6; the match to TRBD1 covers 7 bases. V dropped 1 base and J dropped 4; count of bases not matched to a gene: 5. The germline gives CDR1 SGHRS, CDR2 YFSETQ. CDR3 length: 16 residues. Here the CDR3 DNA reads TGCGCCAGCAGCTTGTCCGGGACAGTGGGGGCCAACGTCCTGACTTTC. Its protein is CASSLSGTVGANVLTF.